This T cell receptor (beta chain) was identified during a study of shared clonotypes between healthy human individuals. Study-level points and caveats: Memory subsets had estimated richness that was generally smaller than that of naive subsets.

A remark on this clone: What it binds is not known.

Assay used: immunoSEQ multiplex PCR; TCRdb lists only in-frame clones, some missing. The top ten clones hold roughly 0.15% of a sample with 2,500,000 or so clones, around 94% of them seen once. The sample consisted of naive CD4+ T cells sorted from blood. The sample's subset: CD45RA+ positively selected. The receptor comes from a man aged 18 to 30 in good health.

CDR3 in amino acids: CASSLASGGYEQYF. The CDR3 nucleotides are TGTGCCAGCAGCTTGGCTAGCGGTGGCTACGAGCAGTACTTC. J is TRBJ2-7 and V is TRBV5-8, with TRBD2 matching over 7 bases. V was pared by 0 bases and J by 3 bases, with 3 bases of the junction left unmatched. The CDR3 consists of 14 residues. Germline CDR1 and CDR2: SGHTS and YDEGEE.